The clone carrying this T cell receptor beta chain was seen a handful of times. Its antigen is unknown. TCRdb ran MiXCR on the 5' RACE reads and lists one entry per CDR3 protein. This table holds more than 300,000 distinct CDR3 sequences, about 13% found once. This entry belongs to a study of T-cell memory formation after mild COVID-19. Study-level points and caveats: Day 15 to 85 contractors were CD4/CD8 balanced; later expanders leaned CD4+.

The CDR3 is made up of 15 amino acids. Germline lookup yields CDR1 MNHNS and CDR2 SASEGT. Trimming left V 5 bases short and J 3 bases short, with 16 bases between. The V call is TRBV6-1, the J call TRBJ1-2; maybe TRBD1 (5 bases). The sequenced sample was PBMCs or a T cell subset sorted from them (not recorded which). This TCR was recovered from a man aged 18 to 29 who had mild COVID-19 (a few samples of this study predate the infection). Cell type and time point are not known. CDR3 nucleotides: TGTGCCAGCAGTCTGACGGGACTGGGGGACTATGGCTACACCTTC. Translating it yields CASSLTGLGDYGYTF.